Sequencing of this TCR beta chain was carried out in a study of identical twins. Findings of the study overall: Models underestimated how often monozygotic twins shared out-of-frame TCR alpha. Analyses of zero insertions could, in part, be confounded by invariant MAIT and iNKT cells.

This clonotype was seen repeatedly, ten times or more. The antigen is undetermined. Template switching created a universal primer site, and the cDNA included unique molecular identifiers. TCRdb called the 5' RACE reads again in MiXCR, with one record for every CDR3 protein. The sample lists some 630,000 distinct CDR3 sequences, about 7.1% occurring once. CDR1 DFQATT and CDR2 SNEGSKA come from the germline V gene (reference sequence). V lost 2 bases, J lost 5 bases, and 3 bases lay in between. The CDR3 loop spans 10 amino acids. The data also belong to a second study, concerning yellow fever vaccine responses in identical twins.

The V gene is TRBV20-1, the J gene TRBJ2-5; no definite D call. The sample taken for sequencing was PBMCs. The receptor was isolated from a woman between 18 and 29 years old in good health. DNA of the CDR3: TGCAGTGCTAGATTGGAGACCCAGTACTTC. This sequence encodes CSARLETQYF.